Below are 2 T cell receptor beta chains sequenced from a single sample in a study of tumor-infiltrating lymphocytes in primary liver carcinoma. Germline DNA was also extracted, with blood RNA taken from unsorted whole blood. Reverse transcription of 500 ng total RNA with a constant-region primer produced TCR beta cDNA. ARM-PCR, slightly modified, supplied the TCR beta libraries through three nested multiplex PCR rounds. TRBV1-TRBV30 forward primers paired with a C-beta reverse primer drove the first two PCR rounds, approximately 11 cycles each. MiXCR, applied by TCRdb to the multiplex PCR reads, yields one record per CDR3 protein. The sample holds a few hundred thousand distinct CDR3 sequences, almost 60% seen once. Sample: peripheral blood. Receptor source: a woman aged 30 to 39 with primary liver carcinoma and hepatitis B virus infection.

Regarding this clonotype: This clone may be a read error of a much larger clone one base away. Since the CDR3 does not end with the conserved phenylalanine or tryptophan, this likely comes from a read error. V gene TRBV6-2 or TRBV6-3 combines with J gene TRBJ1-5; 7 bases fit TRBD1. The CDR3 spans 15 residues. The germline V gene encodes CDR1 MNHEY and CDR2 SVGEGT. V dropped 5 bases and J dropped 3; count of bases not matched to a gene: 7. This CDR3 reads CASSLGDRINQPQHL. The CDR3 coding sequence is TGTGCCAGCAGTCTAGGGGACAGAATCAATCAGCCCCAGCATCTT.

The chain couples TRBV4-1 to TRBJ2-2; D uncertain. This CDR3 is 17 amino acids long. In germline, CDR1 is MGHRA, CDR2 YSYEKL. Trimming took off 0 bases at V and 1 base at J, with 12 bases between the two ends. CDR3 sequence (DNA): TGCGCCAGCAGCCAAGAGAGACATAGAATGAACACCGGGGAGCTGTTTTTT. Protein sequence: CASSQERHRMNTGELFF.